This is a list of T cell receptor beta chains from one sample in a study of blood T cell repertoires in COVID-19. The data were produced by immunoSEQ multiplex PCR, yet TCRdb's version contains in-frame clones alone and is incomplete. Of about 240,000 clones in the sample, around 88% were seen once. Sequencing used peripheral blood. The receptors come from a man aged 80 or over with acute or convalescent COVID-19. Each CDR3 is given with its conserved first and last residue. A D gene is named only where the DNA matches it firmly. Clone size is not always given. Where it is, it says once, few, many or a class for expanded clones.

d_call clone_size j_call v_call cdr3_aa cdr3_nt
TRBD2 NA TRBJ2-1 TRBV4-2 CASSQEPPGLAGSRDNEQFF TGTGCCAGCAGCCAAGAACCCCCGGGACTAGCGGGATCGAGGGACAATGAGCAGTTCTTC
NA NA TRBJ1-3 TRBV28 CASSQAQREGNTIYF TGTGCCAGCAGTCAAGCCCAACGAGAGGGAAACACCATATATTTT
TRBD2 NA TRBJ2-1 TRBV25-1 CASSASGVLSYNEQFF TGTGCCAGCAGTGCTAGCGGAGTCCTCTCCTACAATGAGCAGTTCTTC
TRBD2 NA TRBJ2-2 TRBV6-6 CASISGANTGELFF TGTGCCAGCATTAGCGGGGCGAACACCGGGGAGCTGTTTTTT
TRBD1 NA TRBJ1-5 TRBV2 CASQRTGGYQPQHF TGTGCCAGTCAGAGGACAGGGGGCTATCAGCCCCAGCATTTT
NA few TRBJ1-6 TRBV5-4 CASRIQGYNSPLHF TGTGCCAGCAGGATACAGGGATATAATTCACCCCTCCACTTT
NA NA TRBJ1-1 TRBV28 CASTSPGDTEAFF TGTGCCAGCACCTCCCCGGGTGACACTGAAGCTTTCTTT
NA NA TRBJ2-7 TRBV5-8 CASSFGGEVYEQYF TGTGCCAGCAGCTTCGGAGGGGAGGTCTACGAGCAGTACTTC
NA NA TRBJ2-2 TRBV3-1/TRBV3-2 CASSQGGTLITGELFF TGTGCCAGCAGCCAAGGAGGGACTTTAATTACCGGGGAGCTGTTTTTT
TRBD1 NA TRBJ1-6 TRBV5-1 CASSEGTGTSPLHF TGCGCCAGCAGCGAGGGGACAGGGACATCACCCCTCCACTTT
NA NA TRBJ1-1 TRBV2 CASSLRGTLNTEAFF TGTGCCAGCAGCCTGAGAGGGACACTGAACACTGAAGCTTTCTTT
TRBD1 NA TRBJ2-7 TRBV19 CASSMAGQGFEQYF TGTGCCAGTAGTATGGCTGGACAGGGGTTCGAGCAGTACTTC
NA NA TRBJ1-2 TRBV5-1 CASSLPGLEGYTF TGCGCCAGCAGCCTACCGGGACTGGAAGGCTACACCTTC
NA NA TRBJ2-5 TRBV24-1 CATSDPTGGETQYF TGTGCCACCAGTGACCCGACAGGAGGAGAGACCCAGTACTTC
NA once TRBJ2-5 TRBV20-1 CSASGETQYF TGCAGTGCTAGCGGGGAGACCCAGTACTTC
NA NA TRBJ2-3 TRBV28 CASNPSGVNTDTQYF TGTGCCAGCAACCCGTCGGGGGTGAACACAGATACGCAGTATTTT
NA NA TRBJ1-1 TRBV6-2/TRBV6-3 CASSFLRSSTEAFF TGTGCCAGCAGTTTCCTTCGTAGTTCCACTGAAGCTTTCTTT
TRBD1 once TRBJ2-1 TRBV3-1/TRBV3-2 CASSLTWDSTSNEQFF TGTGCCAGCAGCCTCACCTGGGACAGCACTTCCAATGAGCAGTTCTTC
TRBD1 once TRBJ1-5 TRBV12-5 CASGTGIGPQHF TGTGCTAGTGGGACAGGGATTGGGCCCCAGCATTTT
NA NA TRBJ1-2 TRBV19 CASSRTLRGGYTF TGTGCCAGTAGTAGGACTCTCAGGGGCGGCTACACCTTC
TRBD1 NA TRBJ1-2 TRBV24-1 CATSDATGGNYGYTF TGTGCCACCAGTGATGCTACAGGGGGAAACTATGGCTACACCTTC
TRBD1 NA TRBJ1-1 TRBV4-1 CASSEDRDRPEAFF TGCGCCAGCAGCGAAGATAGGGACAGGCCTGAAGCTTTCTTT
NA NA TRBJ1-2 TRBV7-2 CASGPRGSNYGYTF TGTGCCAGCGGGCCAAGGGGGTCGAACTATGGCTACACCTTC
NA NA TRBJ1-1 TRBV6-5 CATTGGLNTEAFF TGTGCCACCACGGGGGGGTTGAACACTGAAGCTTTCTTT
NA NA TRBJ1-1 TRBV11-3 CASSLDHKTEAFF TGTGCCAGCAGCTTAGATCACAAGACTGAAGCTTTCTTT
NA NA TRBJ1-1 TRBV2 CASSVDRLTEAFF TGTGCCAGCAGTGTCGACAGGTTGACTGAAGCTTTCTTT
TRBD1 NA TRBJ2-3 TRBV7-2 CASSLGDRGSTDTQYF TGTGCCAGCAGCTTAGGGGACAGGGGGAGCACAGATACGCAGTATTTT
NA NA TRBJ1-2 TRBV4-3 CASSQDRGSNYGYTF TGCGCCAGCAGCCAAGACAGGGGATCTAACTATGGCTACACCTTC
NA NA TRBJ2-7 TRBV18 CASSPAREYEQYF TGTGCCAGCTCACCGGCCAGGGAATACGAGCAGTACTTC
TRBD1 once TRBJ1-1 TRBV23-1 CASSRIGQVVFGTEAFF TGCGCCAGCAGTCGGATAGGACAGGTAGTTTTCGGCACTGAAGCTTTCTTT
NA NA TRBJ2-5 TRBV7-2 CASSLSHGETQYF TGTGCCAGCAGCTTAAGTCACGGGGAGACCCAGTACTTC
TRBD1 NA TRBJ1-6 TRBV7-8 CASSLGGQDNSPLHF TGTGCCAGCAGCTTGGGGGGACAGGATAATTCACCCCTCCACTTT